These 8 T cell receptor beta chains came from one sample sequenced in a study of cytomegalovirus exposure and HLA in healthy donors. Libraries were prepared by immunoSEQ multiplex PCR; TCRdb keeps only in-frame clonotypes and omits some of them. The profile shows 250,000 to 400,000 clones, roughly 90% of them singletons. The sample consisted of PBMCs. The receptors stem from a woman between 25 and 40 years old in good health and CMV-seropositive.

The rearrangement uses TRBV9 and TRBJ1-1; D is unresolved. The CDR3 runs 16 residues. CDR1 SGDLS and CDR2 YYNGEE come from the germline V gene. V lost 2 bases and J 2 bases, leaving 16 bases between the germline ends. In DNA, the CDR3 is TGTGCCAGCAGCGTGGAACAATTTGGTCCCAACACTGAAGCTTTCTTT. Translation gives CASSVEQFGPNTEAFF.

This clone occurred a few times. The chain carries TRBV19 and TRBJ2-1; 7 bases line up with TRBD1. There are 15 residues in the CDR3. Germline CDR1 LNHDA, CDR2 SQIVND (reference sequence). The V gene end was trimmed by 3 bases and the J gene end by 12 bases; junction bases not matched to a gene: 14. CDR3 residues: CASSITRIRQGGQFF. The DNA for the CDR3 is TGTGCCAGTAGTATCACCAGGATACGACAGGGTGGGCAGTTCTTC.

A few counts support this clone. The chain links TRBV7-9 to TRBJ1-1, with TRBD1 identical over 8 bases. This CDR3 spans 14 amino acids. V gave up 5 bases and J gave up 0 bases; unmatched junction bases: 2. Looked up from germline, CDR1 is SEHNR and CDR2 is FQNEAQ (reference sequence). The CDR3: CASSPGQVNTEAFF. CDR3 bases: TGTGCCAGCAGCCCGGGACAGGTGAACACTGAAGCTTTCTTT.

The chain uses TRBV5-4 and TRBJ2-7; either TRBD1 or TRBD2 may fit D (6 bases each). This CDR3 region has 12 residues. Per the germline V gene, CDR1 is SGHNT and CDR2 is YYREEE (reference sequence). V was shortened by 5 bases and J by 6 bases, with 12 bases between the two germline ends. The CDR3 DNA follows: TGTGCCAGCAGTTGGGGGGCGGGCGAGCAGTACTTC. It translates to CASSWGAGEQYF.

The chain couples TRBV4-3 to TRBJ2-7; D uncertain. Germline-derived CDR1 and CDR2 are LGHNA and YSLEER. The CDR3 extends over 13 amino acids. V was shortened by 1 base and J by 5 bases, with 9 bases between the two germline ends. The CDR3 bases are TGCGCCAGCAGCCAAGGCGTAGGCAACGAGCAGTACTTC. Translating it yields CASSQGVGNEQYF.

The rearrangement uses TRBV7-9 and TRBJ1-1, with D perhaps matching TRBD1 (5 bases). The CDR3 loop spans 14 amino acids. Germline CDR1 reads SEHNR; CDR2 reads FQNEAQ (reference sequence). Trimming took 6 bases from V and 3 from J, leaving 14 bases between them. This chain's CDR3 is CASRVRALDTEAFF. The CDR3 DNA is TGTGCCAGCAGGGTCAGGGCGTTGGACACTGAAGCTTTCTTT.

CDR3 sequence (DNA): TGTGCCAGCAGCCCCGGACTAGCGAGATACGAGCAGTACTTC. Encoded protein: CASSPGLARYEQYF. This rearrangement joins TRBV13 to TRBJ2-7; 9 nucleotides align to TRBD2. Trimming cost V 5 bases and J 4 bases; bases outside gene matches: 6. CDR3 length equals 14 residues. The germline V gene encodes CDR1 PRHDT and CDR2 FYEKMQ (reference sequence).

This clone has only one observation. J is TRBJ2-6 and V is TRBV28; the match to TRBD1 covers 8 bases. CDR3 length: 19 residues. Germline loops: CDR1 MDHEN, CDR2 SYDVKM. V lost 7 bases and J lost 4; bases outside the gene matches: 18. This chain's CDR3 is CASTPGHGRGLAGANVLTF. CDR3 coding DNA: TGTGCCAGCACACCAGGGCACGGCAGGGGGCTCGCAGGGGCCAACGTCCTGACTTTC.